This entry concerns a single TCR beta chain. A much larger clone lies one base from this, so it may be a read error. This CDR3 is missing its conserved last phenylalanine or tryptophan, likely due to a read error. The V gene lost 3 bases and the J gene lost 1 base, with 10 bases spanning the gap. The length of the CDR3 is 15 residues. CDR1 is MDHEN, CDR2 SYDVKM, per germline. From around 0.4 ug of RNA, a library with molecular barcoded alpha/delta and beta/gamma adaptors was made. TCRdb independently ran MiXCR on the reads; one entry per CDR3 protein. The sample gives about 63,000 distinct CDR3 sequences, 11% to 15% of which show up once; 45% to 50% is in the top ten. This sample stems from a study of read filtering for tumor transcriptome and immune sequencing. Across the whole study: Transcriptome libraries were built from DNase-treated RNA. IR-seq gave about 3.5 to 10.27 million TCR reads per sample; RNA-seq gave about 75 to 1,400.

The receptor comes from a donor at least 40 years old with multiple myeloma. The sequencing sample was made of a population of CD138-negative cells sorted from bone marrow. This chain uses TRBV28 with TRBJ2-4, with D possibly being TRBD1 or TRBD2 (5 bases each). In nucleotides, the CDR3 is TGTGCCAGCAGTTTGGTCGGGACGGCCAAAAACATTCAGTACTCC. This encodes CASSLVGTAKNIQYS.